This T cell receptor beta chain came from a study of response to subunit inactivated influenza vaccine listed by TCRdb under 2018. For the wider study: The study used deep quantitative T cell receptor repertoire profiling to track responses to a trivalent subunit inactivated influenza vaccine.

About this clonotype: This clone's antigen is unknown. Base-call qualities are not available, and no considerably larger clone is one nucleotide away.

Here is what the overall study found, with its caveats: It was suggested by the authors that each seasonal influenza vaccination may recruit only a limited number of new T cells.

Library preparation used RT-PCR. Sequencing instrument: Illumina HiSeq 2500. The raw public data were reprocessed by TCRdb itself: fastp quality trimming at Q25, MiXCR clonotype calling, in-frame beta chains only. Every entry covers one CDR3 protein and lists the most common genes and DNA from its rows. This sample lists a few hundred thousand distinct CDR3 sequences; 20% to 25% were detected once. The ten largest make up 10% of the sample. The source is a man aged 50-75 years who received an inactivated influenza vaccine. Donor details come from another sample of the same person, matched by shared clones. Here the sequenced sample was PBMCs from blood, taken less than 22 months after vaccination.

CDR3 protein: CASSFLSGSSEQYF. The DNA is as follows: TGTGCCAGCAGTTTCTTAAGTGGATCAAGCGAGCAGTACTTC. This sequence uses TRBV28 and TRBJ2-7, with the identity of the D gene unclear. The germline V gene gives CDR1 as MDHEN and CDR2 as SYDVKM. V is pared back by 3 bases and J by 6 bases, with 15 bases lying between the germline termini. The CDR3 runs 14 amino acids, cysteine and phenylalanine included. The DNA shown is the 42-base CDR3, in frame from base 1.